The rows below give T cell receptor beta chains drawn from one sample of a study of tumor-infiltrating lymphocytes in primary liver carcinoma. TCRdb re-derived calls from the multiplex PCR reads in MiXCR, one entry per CDR3 protein. The sample records about 78,000 distinct CDR3 sequences, about two thirds being singletons. Sequences were obtained from liver tumor tissue from sampling region 4. All receptors come from a woman aged 55-69 years with primary liver carcinoma and hepatitis B virus infection. Each CDR3 is given with its conserved first and last residue. The D gene is left open where the match is weak. Part of the rows lack a size; the others show once, few, many or a class for expanded clones.

J gene,clone size,D gene,V gene,CDR3 protein,CDR3 DNA
TRBJ2-7,many,.,TRBV10-3,CAISGGTGYEQYF,TGTGCCATCAGCGGGGGGACAGGCTACGAGCAGTACTTC
TRBJ1-2,many,.,TRBV28,CASSPREVGYGYTF,TGTGCCAGCAGTCCTCGAGAGGTCGGGTATGGCTACACCTTC
TRBJ2-3,.,.,TRBV11-2,CANSLLVTDTQYF,TGTGCCAACAGCCTCCTCGTCACAGATACCCAGTATTTT
TRBJ2-7,many,.,TRBV28,CASRRQGGYYEQYF,TGTGCCAGCAGGCGACAGGGAGGGTACTACGAGCAGTACTTC
TRBJ1-2,.,.,TRBV29-1,CSISGAYGYTF,TGCAGCATCTCGGGGGCCTATGGCTATACCTTC
TRBJ1-3,.,.,TRBV12-3/TRBV12-4,CACSTIGNTIYF,TGTGCCTGCAGTACTATTGGAAACACCATATATTTT
TRBJ1-3,many,.,TRBV30,CAWTRNSGNTIYF,TGTGCCTGGACACGGAACTCTGGAAACACCATATATTTT
TRBJ2-7,.,TRBD1,TRBV4-2,CANSQDPVRQGGYEQYF,TGTGCCAACAGCCAGGATCCCGTGAGACAGGGTGGTTACGAGCAGTACTTC
TRBJ2-1,.,.,TRBV11-3,CASSPLFAESNEQFF,TGTGCCAGCAGCCCCCTCTTTGCTGAGAGCAATGAGCAGTTCTTC
TRBJ2-3,.,TRBD1,TRBV11-2,CVSSPDRRLSDTQYF,TGTGTCAGCAGCCCGGACAGGAGGCTTTCAGATACGCAGTATTTT
TRBJ2-7,.,.,TRBV11-2,CASSLETLRGNEQYF,TGTGCCAGCAGCTTAGAGACCTTGAGGGGGAACGAACAGTACTTC
TRBJ2-3,many,.,TRBV29-1,CSVDALGGDTQYF,TGCAGCGTTGACGCCTTGGGGGGCGATACGCAGTATTTT
TRBJ2-1,many,TRBD2,TRBV29-1,CSVGLAGREFF,TGCAGCGTCGGACTAGCGGGAAGGGAGTTCTTC
TRBJ2-1,.,.,TRBV29-1,CSIAVAPRGGREQFF,TGCAGCATTGCTGTCGCCCCACGGGGAGGTCGGGAGCAGTTCTTC
TRBJ2-1,.,TRBD1,TRBV5-5,CSSSLRGQGTPYDEQFF,TGTTCCAGCAGCTTGCGGGGACAGGGGACTCCTTACGATGAGCAGTTCTTC
TRBJ1-5,.,.,TRBV15,CATSREAAGYSNQPQHF,TGTGCCACCAGCAGAGAGGCGGCAGGGTATAGCAATCAGCCCCAGCATTTT
TRBJ2-2,.,TRBD1,TRBV11-3,CVSSLTGGAGELFF,TGTGTCAGCAGCTTAACAGGGGGCGCCGGGGAGCTGTTTTTT
TRBJ1-4,many,.,TRBV11-2,CASSLGLRGRDEELFF,TGTGCCAGCAGCTTAGGTCTCAGGGGCCGGGATGAAGAACTGTTTTTT
TRBJ1-5,.,.,TRBV6-6,CTSSYNRADQPQHF,TGTACCAGTAGTTACAACAGGGCGGATCAGCCCCAGCATTTT
TRBJ1-1,.,.,TRBV6-1,CASRVGTENSEAFF,TGTGCCAGCAGGGTCGGGACGGAGAACAGTGAAGCCTTCTTT
TRBJ2-3,.,TRBD1,TRBV28,CVSRDRPGTDTQYF,TGTGTCAGCAGGGACAGGCCTGGCACAGATACGCAGTATTTT
TRBJ1-1,.,.,TRBV12-3/TRBV12-4,CASGDRGRTLTEAFF,TGTGCCAGCGGTGACAGAGGGCGAACTCTCACTGAAGCTTTCTTT
TRBJ2-1,.,.,TRBV5-6,CASSPPDSHNEQFF,TGCGCCAGCAGCCCTCCGGACTCACACAATGAGCAGTTCTTC
TRBJ2-7,.,.,TRBV18,CASSPPGASEQYF,TGTGCCAGCTCACCACCAGGCGCGAGCGAGCAGTACTTC
TRBJ1-5,.,TRBD1,TRBV6-6,CTSRGTKQGLNQPQHF,TGTACCAGTAGGGGCACCAAACAGGGGCTGAATCAGCCCCAGCATTTT
TRBJ1-1,many,.,TRBV12-5,CASGLGTNTEAFF,TGTGCTAGTGGTTTGGGGACAAACACTGAAGCTTTCTTT
TRBJ2-7,once,TRBD2,TRBV28,CVSRTSGRAYEQYF,TGTGTCAGTAGGACAAGCGGGAGGGCCTACGAGCAGTACTTC
TRBJ2-6,.,.,TRBV6-1,CANRRTVYSGVNVLTF,TGTGCCAACAGGAGGACAGTCTACTCTGGGGTCAACGTCCTGACTTTC
TRBJ2-3,many,TRBD2,TRBV7-8,CASTPVTSADTQYF,TGTGCCAGCACCCCGGTGACTAGCGCGGATACGCAGTATTTT
TRBJ2-7,.,.,TRBV11-2,CASSIEGDQRYF,TGTGCCAGCAGCATAGAGGGCGACCAGAGGTACTTC
TRBJ2-1,.,TRBD1,TRBV29-1,CSVHLRGRLDEQFF,TGCAGCGTGCATCTCAGGGGGCGTCTAGATGAGCAGTTCTTC
TRBJ2-2,few,.,TRBV20-1,CSARATNAGELFF,TGCAGTGCCCGCGCCACGAACGCCGGGGAGCTGTTTTTT
TRBJ2-1,once,.,TRBV5-4,CARSPDSSYNEQFF,TGTGCCAGGAGCCCGGACAGCTCCTACAACGAGCAGTTCTTC
TRBJ1-2,many,.,TRBV7-9,CASSLEVPGYGYTF,TGTGCCAGCAGCTTAGAAGTGCCTGGGTATGGCTACACCTTC
TRBJ1-5,.,.,TRBV7-8,CDSSRDLGGTDTQHF,TGTGACAGCAGCCGCGACTTGGGCGGCACAGATACGCAGCATTTT
TRBJ2-7,.,TRBD1,TRBV11-1,CTSSPGTGGSYEQYF,TGTACAAGCAGCCCCGGGACAGGGGGCAGCTACGAGCAGTACTTC
TRBJ2-3,many,.,TRBV7-9,CASSFGPGLAGGPTDTQYF,.
TRBJ1-1,.,TRBD1,TRBV12-3/TRBV12-4,CGSTLRGNTEAIF,TGTGGCAGCACTCTCAGGGGGAACACTGAAGCTATCTTT
TRBJ2-1,.,.,TRBV13,CASSPPQAEHTGHEQFF,TGTGCCAGCAGCCCTCCCCAGGCGGAACATACCGGGCATGAGCAGTTCTTC
TRBJ2-5,many,.,TRBV7-9,CASGGETQYF,TGTGCCAGCGGGGGAGAGACCCAGTACTTC
TRBJ2-7,.,TRBD1,TRBV6-5,CASGYQGASTYEQYF,TGTGCCAGCGGTTACCAGGGGGCGAGTACTTACGAGCAGTACTTC
TRBJ2-2,.,.,TRBV28,CASSLAGSNIGELFF,TGTGCCAGCAGTTTAGCAGGGTCGAACATCGGGGAGCTGTTTTTT
TRBJ2-1,.,.,TRBV4-1,CASRQPEANEQLF,TGCGCCAGCAGACAACCGGAGGCTAATGAGCAGCTCTTC
TRBJ2-2,.,.,TRBV28,CASRRAERNTGELFF,TGTGCCAGCAGGCGGGCAGAGAGAAACACCGGGGAGCTGTTTTTT
TRBJ2-7,.,.,TRBV29-1,CSVQGGITYQQYF,TGCAGCGTCCAGGGAGGAATTACCTACCAGCAGTACTTC